Described below is a single T cell receptor (beta chain) sequence and its context. Its matching antigen is unknown. Trimming cost V 0 bases and J 8 bases; bases outside gene matches: 14. This CDR3 comprises 18 residues. CDR1 SGDLS and CDR2 YYNGEE come from the germline V gene. This sample was taken from a study of cytomegalovirus exposure and HLA in healthy donors. General observations from the study: Most TCRs appeared rarely, but some public TCRs recurred in many donors. Earlier analysis found most TCR beta V segments productive about 87% or about 30% of the time. The sole available immune exposure information was CMV serostatus.

PCR primers comprised 60 Vbeta and 13 Jbeta primers. Sequencing used immunoSEQ multiplex PCR; TCRdb keeps in-frame clones, though not all of them. The sample consists of about 110,000 clones, roughly 70% of them appearing once. The chain links TRBV9 to TRBJ2-1; 10 bases align to TRBD2. The clonotype originates from a male donor in good health and CMV-seropositive. The sequencing input was PBMCs. For the CDR3, the DNA is TGTGCCAGCAGCGTAGACCGAAAGGGGGGACTAGCGAAGGATGAGCAGTTCTTC. This codes for CASSVDRKGGLAKDEQFF.